This T cell receptor (beta chain) was recovered during a study of long-term antiretroviral therapy in people with HIV. Runs used v3.0 of the immunoSEQ assay and were done at survey level. The repertoire was sequenced with immunoSEQ multiplex PCR; TCRdb's copy has only in-frame clones and lacks some. The sample yields about 16,000 clones, approximately 72% seen once. The CDR3 has 16 residues. Germline lookup yields CDR1 KGHSH and CDR2 LQKENI. Trimming took 5 bases from V and 2 from J, leaving 18 bases between them. The V call is TRBV18, the J call TRBJ2-5, with D perhaps matching TRBD1 or TRBD2 (7 bases each). This sequence was found in a woman aged 40 to 50 with HIV. Source: unsorted PBMCs, taken about 3.2 years after starting antiretroviral therapy. CDR3 residues: CASSFRQGGGQETQYF. CDR3 bases: TGTGCCAGCTCATTCAGACAGGGAGGGGGTCAAGAGACCCAGTACTTC.